The subject of this entry is one TCR beta chain. The target of this receptor is not known. No base qualities exist here, and no much larger clone lies one base off it. This record comes from a study of Ad26.COV2.S vaccination and SARS-CoV-2 variants (dated by TCRdb to about 2021). Concerning the study at large: Vaccine-arm donors were drawn from COV1001, a multicentre, randomized, double-blind, placebo-controlled phase I-IIa trial of Ad26.COV2.S in healthy adults. Ad26.COV2.S was administered intramuscularly at a dose of 5x10^10 or 1x10^11 viral particles, either as one shot or as two shots given 56 days apart. Sequencing of the TCRbeta repertoire served to evaluate the specificity and breadth of SARS-CoV-2-reactive T cell receptors following Ad26.COV2.S vaccination. The TCR-sequenced set comprised around 30 samples: around 20 Ad26.COV2.S vaccine recipients, 5 placebo recipients and 8 SARS-CoV-2 convalescent individuals. Trial participants were randomized into five groups of five: low-dose or high-dose Ad26.COV2.S given once or twice, or placebo on both occasions. Throughout the experiments and outcome assessment, investigators stayed blinded to trial group allocation.

CDR3 length: 15 amino acids, cysteine to phenylalanine. Only the CDR3 part of the read is kept: 45 bases, read in frame from the first base. In the germline V gene (reference sequence), CDR1 corresponds to LNHDA and CDR2 to SQIVND. Trimmed from V: 4 bases; trimmed from J: 10 bases; junction bases lacking a gene match: 10. Taken with the paper, the label for treatment or condition translates to: 19 received Ad26.COV2.S at low or high dose, single or two shots; 5 received placebo; per-sample allocation not given. For vaccine and placebo recipients, the sequenced repertoires came from samples collected on day 63 after the first injection. Between 29 July and 7 August 2020, Cohort 1b enrolled fewer than 30 adults aged 18-55 years at one site in Boston, USA. Ad26.COV2.S was a replication-incompetent adenovirus type 26 vector expressing a prefusion-stabilized SARS-CoV-2 spike protein from the original Wuhan strain.

TCRbeta CDR3 regions were sequenced with the immunoSEQ Assay. After extraction, genomic DNA underwent amplification by bias-controlled multiplex PCR, followed by high-throughput sequencing. The original methods were these. To quantify the absolute abundance of every unique TCRbeta CDR3 region, sequences were collapsed and filtered. Usable DNA was measured by amplifying reference genes present in all nucleated cells, and TCRbeta template counts were normalized to that usable DNA to estimate T cell fraction. Repertoire TCRs were annotated as SARS-CoV-2-specific by exact matching of V gene, CDR3 amino acid sequence and J gene to a known reactive TCR set. The reference SARS-CoV-2 TCR set was obtained from MIRA and was filtered for enrichment in COVID-19-positive ImmuneCODE repertoires, whereby public or cross-reactive TCRs were removed. Based on the MIRA antigens, annotated TCRs were further analysed at the level of specific ORF or position within ORF. Breadth was defined as annotated unique rearrangements over total unique productive rearrangements; depth was the summed frequency of those rearrangements. Two-sided Wilcoxon rank-sum tests were applied when comparing TCR breadth between groups. Not all clones reach the TCRdb copy of this immuneACCESS table, which keeps in-frame sequences only. Checked studies attribute under half of the gap to unresolved V genes and leave the rest unexplained. For V, J and clone size, that table is used; D and trimming come from the DNA. This sample is represented by 300,000 to 500,000 clones; roughly nine tenths of them were singletons. The ten biggest clones cover roughly 3.2% of the sample.

On the study overall, not on this receptor specifically: The authors noted that the TCR breadth and depth analyses may have underestimated total T cell responses. Higher spike-specific TCR breadth was observed in Ad26.COV2.S recipients than in placebo recipients (P = 0.0014). Non-spike TCR breadth was comparable between vaccine and placebo recipients, consistent with the vaccine containing only spike. Substantial breadth of spike-specific CD8+ and CD4+ T cell responses was reported after vaccination. Comparing responses between vaccine doses or regimens was not something the study was powered to do.

The sample consisted of peripheral blood, taken in a trial of Ad26.COV2.S vaccine versus placebo. The receptor was isolated from a person between 18 and 65 years old who received the Ad26.COV2.S COVID-19 vaccine or a placebo. The sequence is built from TRBV19 and TRBJ2-1; TRBD1 lines up with 10 middle nucleotides. The CDR3 is CASSTPGQGKREQFF. The DNA is as follows: TGTGCCAGTAGTACTCCGGGACAGGGGAAGAGGGAGCAGTTCTTC.